A selection of T cell receptor beta chains follows, all from one sample in a study of T cell responses to AZD1222 COVID-19 vaccine. TCRdb's copy holds only in-frame clones and misses some; the assay was immunoSEQ multiplex PCR. In the table there are about 160,000 clones, roughly 93% of which are singletons. The material was peripheral blood, obtained on day 0 of AZD1222 vaccination. The receptors were sampled from an adult in good health. CDR3s include the opening cysteine and the closing phenylalanine or tryptophan. The D gene is left open where the match is weak. Not every row has a clone size; where given, it reads once, few, many or a size class.

few,14,TRBJ2-2,.,TRBV14,TGTGCCAGCAGCCAATCCGTTTCCACCGGGGAGCTGTTTTTT,CASSQSVSTGELFF
.,13,TRBJ1-6,.,TRBV18,TGTGCCAGCTCACCAGGGCAGGATTCACCCCTCCACTTT,CASSPGQDSPLHF
once,14,TRBJ1-1,.,TRBV18,TGTGCCAGCTCACCGCTCGTTCTGAACACTGAAGCTTTCTTT,CASSPLVLNTEAFF
once,14,TRBJ2-3,TRBD1,TRBV10-3,TGTGCCATCAGGGCGACAGGGGAGGCAGATACGCAGTATTTT,CAIRATGEADTQYF
.,16,TRBJ2-3,TRBD1,TRBV24-1,TGTGCCACCAGTGACCCCGGGACAGGAATTTGGGATACGCAGTATTTT,CATSDPGTGIWDTQYF
.,15,TRBJ2-7,.,TRBV19,TGTGCCACCAGCCCCAGGGGTCCCGGTATGGGCGAGCAGTACTTC,CATSPRGPGMGEQYF
.,13,TRBJ2-1,.,TRBV9,TGTGCCAGCAGCGTAGTAGCGTTCACTGAGCAGTTCTTC,CASSVVAFTEQFF
.,14,TRBJ1-1,.,TRBV27,TGTGCCAGCAACCCGGGGGGGGATTGGACTGAAGCTTTCTTT,CASNPGGDWTEAFF
.,14,TRBJ2-2,.,TRBV30,TGTGCCTGGTCTAGGGGGTTCAACACCGGGGAGCTGTTTTTT,CAWSRGFNTGELFF
.,16,TRBJ2-3,TRBD2,TRBV4-1,TGCGCCAGCAGCCGGGCGGCGGGACTAGCAACAGATACGCAGTATTTT,CASSRAAGLATDTQYF
.,16,TRBJ2-6,.,TRBV6-4,TGTGCCAGCAGTCCGACGGAAAGCTCTGGGGCCAACGTCCTGACTTTC,CASSPTESSGANVLTF
.,13,TRBJ2-3,.,TRBV11-3,TGTGCCAGCAGTCCTTCGGGGGGCGATACGCAGTATTTT,CASSPSGGDTQYF
.,13,TRBJ2-7,TRBD1,TRBV24-1,TGTGCCACCAGTGAAAACAGGGGCTACGAGCAGTACTTC,CATSENRGYEQYF
once,15,TRBJ1-2,.,TRBV10-3,TGTGCCATCAGTGATCAACGGACAGCTGATTATGGCTACACCTTC,CAISDQRTADYGYTF
.,15,TRBJ1-2,TRBD1,TRBV6-5,TGTGCCAGCAGTTACCCGGGACAGGAAGGCTATGGCTACACCTTC,CASSYPGQEGYGYTF
.,17,TRBJ2-1,TRBD2,TRBV10-3,TGTGCCATCAGTATAGCGGGGGGGCTTGGATCCTACAATGAGCAGTTCTTC,CAISIAGGLGSYNEQFF
.,14,TRBJ2-3,.,TRBV5-8,TGTGCCAGCAGCTTGGGGAGCCGCACAGATACGCAGTATTTT,CASSLGSRTDTQYF
once,14,TRBJ1-1,TRBD1,TRBV2,TGTGCCAGCAAAAGGACAGGATTGGGAACTGAAGCTTTCTTT,CASKRTGLGTEAFF
.,14,TRBJ1-2,.,TRBV9,TGTGCCAGCAGCGTAGTTGGGGCTAACTATGGCTACACCTTC,CASSVVGANYGYTF
once,15,TRBJ1-5,TRBD1,TRBV6-5,TGTGCCAGCGCCGAAGGGGACAGGGCGACGCAGCCCCAGCATTTT,CASAEGDRATQPQHF
.,12,TRBJ2-3,.,TRBV12-3/TRBV12-4,TGTGCCAGCAGTTTAGGACGGGCTACGCAGTATTTT,CASSLGRATQYF
.,13,TRBJ1-5,.,TRBV6-2/TRBV6-3,TGTGCCAGCAGTTACGTAGACAATCAGCCCCAGCATTTT,CASSYVDNQPQHF
.,14,TRBJ1-6,TRBD1,TRBV10-2,TGCGCCAGCAGTGAGTCGACAGGGAATTCACCCCTCCACTTT,CASSESTGNSPLHF